The rows below give T cell receptor beta chains drawn from one sample of a study of identical twins. In TCRdb, the 5' RACE reads were re-called with MiXCR into one record per CDR3 protein. This sample has 200,000 to 250,000 distinct CDR3 sequences; about 14% occur once, and the top ten carry 8.8%. Sequencing used memory (CD45RO+) T cells sorted from blood. These receptors came from a woman between 18 and 30 years old in good health. CDR3s include the opening cysteine and the closing phenylalanine or tryptophan. A D gene is named only where the DNA matches it firmly. The listing skips clone size in some rows; elsewhere it reads once, few, many or a size class.

D: NA; size: NA; V: TRBV25-1; J: TRBJ2-7; CDR3: CASSEGEGRKQYF; DNA: TGTGCCAGCAGTGAAGGTGAGGGTCGGAAGCAGTACTTC
D: NA; size: many; V: TRBV27; J: TRBJ1-2; CDR3: CASSLSSGQGYTF; DNA: TGTGCCAGCAGTTTATCGAGCGGGCAAGGCTACACCTTC
D: TRBD1; size: NA; V: TRBV10-3; J: TRBJ1-2; CDR3: CAISPGGFWGTF; DNA: TGTGCCATCAGCCCAGGGGGGTTTTGGGGCACCTTC
D: TRBD2; size: NA; V: TRBV6-1; J: TRBJ2-1; CDR3: CASYGMLAGVPRSYNEQFF; DNA: TGTGCCAGCTACGGGATGCTAGCGGGAGTACCCCGCTCCTACAATGAGCAGTTCTTC
D: TRBD1; size: NA; V: TRBV7-8; J: TRBJ1-5; CDR3: CASSLLQGPSQPQHF; DNA: TGTGCCAGCAGCTTACTACAGGGGCCTAGTCAGCCCCAGCATTTT
D: TRBD1; size: many; V: TRBV11-2; J: TRBJ2-1; CDR3: CASSTLGTGGGHEQFF; DNA: TGTGCCAGCAGCACTCTGGGGACAGGGGGCGGGCATGAGCAGTTCTTC
D: NA; size: NA; V: TRBV7-2; J: TRBJ2-1; CDR3: CASSLVNGYNEQFF; DNA: TGTGCCAGCAGCTTAGTTAACGGCTACAATGAGCAGTTCTTC
D: NA; size: few; V: TRBV5-1; J: TRBJ2-5; CDR3: CASSNGGGETQYF; DNA: TGCGCCAGCAGCAACGGGGGAGGAGAGACCCAGTACTTC
D: TRBD1; size: many; V: TRBV5-1; J: TRBJ1-4; CDR3: CASSLTGATNEKLFF; DNA: TGCGCCAGCAGCTTGACAGGGGCCACTAATGAAAAACTGTTTTTT
D: NA; size: NA; V: TRBV2; J: TRBJ2-7; CDR3: CASSDLSYEQYF; DNA: TGTGCCAGCAGTGATTTGTCCTACGAGCAGTACTTC
D: TRBD2; size: many; V: TRBV7-2; J: TRBJ2-3; CDR3: CASSLASGGADTQYF; DNA: TGTGCCAGCAGCTTAGCAAGCGGGGGGGCGGATACGCAGTATTTT
D: NA; size: few; V: TRBV3-1; J: TRBJ2-1; CDR3: CASSHRSSHLGALEQFF; DNA: TGTGCCAGCAGCCATAGGTCCTCGCATCTCGGGGCGCTTGAGCAGTTCTTC
D: NA; size: few; V: TRBV7-8; J: TRBJ2-1; CDR3: CASSLALVAGIKFF; DNA: TGTGCCAGCAGCTTAGCGCTTGTGGCCGGGATCAAGTTCTTC
D: NA; size: few; V: TRBV10-3; J: TRBJ2-1; CDR3: CAIRSSSYNEQFF; DNA: TGTGCCATCCGATCCAGTTCTTACAATGAGCAGTTCTTC
D: NA; size: few; V: TRBV20-1; J: TRBJ2-2; CDR3: CSARRTAASNTGELFF; DNA: TGCAGTGCTAGACGGACCGCGGCTTCGAACACCGGGGAGCTGTTTTTT
D: NA; size: few; V: TRBV5-4; J: TRBJ2-7; CDR3: CASRNGGISPYEQYF; DNA: TGTGCCAGCAGAAACGGGGGTATAAGTCCCTACGAGCAGTACTTC
D: TRBD1; size: few; V: TRBV5-1; J: TRBJ2-7; CDR3: CASSPQGASHEQYF; DNA: TGCGCCAGCAGCCCTCAGGGGGCGTCACACGAGCAGTACTTC